What follows is one T cell receptor (beta chain) and its context. Its antigen is undetermined. This entry belongs to a study of human T cells and chemical hapten exposure. Study information: Slight differences in pooled library volume were the main source of varying TCR yields across samples.

The trim removed 9 bases at V and 5 bases at J, leaving 3 bases unmatched. The CDR3 extends over 13 amino acids. Per the germline V gene, CDR1 is ENHRY and CDR2 is SYGVKD. It was the library that attached unique molecular identifiers to individual cDNA molecules. Study processing details: A per-sample median of about 100,000 TCRs was observed, with counts ranging from roughly 20,000 to 750,000. In TCRdb, the 5' RACE reads were re-called with MiXCR into one record per CDR3 protein. What appears here as the V and J calls and clone size reflects TCRdb's work, not the paper's. The repertoire includes about 81,000 distinct CDR3 sequences, 7% to 8% of them detected once, and around 2% sits in the top ten. The study, taken as a whole, reports: No alteration of TCRs above 1 in 1000 frequency was seen with DPC sensitization.

Total RNA extraction was carried out from unfractionated whole blood. The chain couples TRBV10-3 to TRBJ2-5; 13 nucleotides agree with TRBD2. This TCR came from a male donor in good health. The CDR3 is CAIRLAGGETQYF. The CDR3 DNA reads TGTGCCATAAGACTAGCGGGAGGTGAGACCCAGTACTTC.